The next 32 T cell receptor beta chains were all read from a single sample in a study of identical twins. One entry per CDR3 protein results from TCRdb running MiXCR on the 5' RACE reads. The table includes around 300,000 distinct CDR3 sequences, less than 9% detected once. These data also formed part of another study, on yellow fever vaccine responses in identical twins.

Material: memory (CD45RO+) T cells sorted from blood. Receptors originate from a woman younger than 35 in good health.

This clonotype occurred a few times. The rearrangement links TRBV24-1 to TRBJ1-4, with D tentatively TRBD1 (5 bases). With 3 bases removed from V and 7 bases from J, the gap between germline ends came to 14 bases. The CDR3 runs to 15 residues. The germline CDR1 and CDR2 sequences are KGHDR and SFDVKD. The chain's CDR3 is CATSDAISGTEKLFF. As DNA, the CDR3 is TGTGCCACCAGTGATGCCATCTCCGGGACTGAAAAACTGTTTTTT.

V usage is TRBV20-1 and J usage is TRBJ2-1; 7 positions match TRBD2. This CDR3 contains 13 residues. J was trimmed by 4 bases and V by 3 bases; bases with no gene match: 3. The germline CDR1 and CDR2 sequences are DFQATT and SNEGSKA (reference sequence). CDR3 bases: TGCAGTGCTAGTCTAGCGGATTACAATGAGCAGTTCTTC. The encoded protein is CSASLADYNEQFF.

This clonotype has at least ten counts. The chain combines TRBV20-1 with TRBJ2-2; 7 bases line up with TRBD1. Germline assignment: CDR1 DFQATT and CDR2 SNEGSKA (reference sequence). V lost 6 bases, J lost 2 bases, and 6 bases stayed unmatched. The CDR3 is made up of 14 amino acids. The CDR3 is CSADTGDNTGELFF. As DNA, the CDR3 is TGCAGTGCCGACACAGGGGATAACACCGGGGAGCTGTTTTTT.

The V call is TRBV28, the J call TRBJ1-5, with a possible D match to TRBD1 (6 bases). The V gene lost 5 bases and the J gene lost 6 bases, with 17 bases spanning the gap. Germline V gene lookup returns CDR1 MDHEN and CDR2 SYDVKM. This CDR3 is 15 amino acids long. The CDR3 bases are TGTGCCAGCAGTGACCGGGGGCCGCGGGGTCAGCCCCAGCATTTT. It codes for CASSDRGPRGQPQHF.

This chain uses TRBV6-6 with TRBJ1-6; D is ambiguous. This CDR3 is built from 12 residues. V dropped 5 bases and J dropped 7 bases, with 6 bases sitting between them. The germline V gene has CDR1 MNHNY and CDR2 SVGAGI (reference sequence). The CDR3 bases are TGTGCCAGCAGTCCGGCAAATTCACCCCTCCACTTT. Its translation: CASSPANSPLHF.

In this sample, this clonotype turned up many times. The DNA for the CDR3 is TGCAGTGCTAGAGATCGGAGAGGGCCGGAGACCCAGTACTTC. Translation gives CSARDRRGPETQYF. The chain links TRBV20-1 to TRBJ2-5, with D possibly matching TRBD2 (5 bases). CDR1 DFQATT and CDR2 SNEGSKA come from the germline V gene (reference sequence). The CDR3 sequence is 14 residues long. V was shortened by 0 bases and J by 5 bases, with 13 bases between the two germline ends.

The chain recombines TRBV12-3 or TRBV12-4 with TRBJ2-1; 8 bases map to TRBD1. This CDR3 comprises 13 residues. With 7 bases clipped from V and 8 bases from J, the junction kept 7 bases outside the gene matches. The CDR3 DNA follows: TGTGCCAGCAAGAGACAGGGGCGCCATGAGCAGTTCTTC. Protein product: CASKRQGRHEQFF.

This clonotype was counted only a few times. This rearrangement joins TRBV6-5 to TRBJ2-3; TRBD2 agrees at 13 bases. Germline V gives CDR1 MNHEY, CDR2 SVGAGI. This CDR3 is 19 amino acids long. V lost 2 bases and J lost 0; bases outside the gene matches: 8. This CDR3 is CASSYGIRGLAGSTDTQYF. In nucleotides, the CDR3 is TGTGCCAGCAGTTACGGGATCCGGGGACTAGCGGGGAGCACAGATACGCAGTATTTT.

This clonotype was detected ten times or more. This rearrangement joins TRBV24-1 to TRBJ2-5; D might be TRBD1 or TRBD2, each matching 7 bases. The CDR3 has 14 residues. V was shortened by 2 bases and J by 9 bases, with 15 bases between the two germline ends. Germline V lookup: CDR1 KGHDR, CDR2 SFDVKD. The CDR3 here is CATSDSTGREAQYF. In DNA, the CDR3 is TGTGCCACCAGTGATTCGACAGGGAGGGAGGCCCAGTACTTC.

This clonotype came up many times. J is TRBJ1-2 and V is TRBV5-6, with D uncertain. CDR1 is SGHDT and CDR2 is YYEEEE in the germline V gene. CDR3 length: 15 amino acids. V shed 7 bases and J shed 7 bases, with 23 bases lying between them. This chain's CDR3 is CASRYGRLGPRGYTF. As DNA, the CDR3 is TGTGCCAGCCGATATGGCCGATTGGGCCCGCGTGGCTACACCTTC.

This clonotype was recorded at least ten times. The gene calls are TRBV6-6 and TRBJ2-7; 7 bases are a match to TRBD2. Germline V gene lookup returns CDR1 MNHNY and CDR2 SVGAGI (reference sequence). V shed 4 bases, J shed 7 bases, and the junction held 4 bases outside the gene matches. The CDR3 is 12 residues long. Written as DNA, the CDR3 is TGTGCCAGCAGTTCACCAGCGGGGGAGCAGTACGTC. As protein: CASSSPAGEQYV.

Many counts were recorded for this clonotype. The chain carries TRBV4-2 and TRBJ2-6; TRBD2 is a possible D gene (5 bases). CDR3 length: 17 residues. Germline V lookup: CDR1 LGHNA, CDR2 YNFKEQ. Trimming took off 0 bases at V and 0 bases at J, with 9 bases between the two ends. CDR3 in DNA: TGTGCCAGCAGCCAAGAGCGGGCCATCTCTGGGGCCAACGTCCTGACTTTC. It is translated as CASSQERAISGANVLTF.

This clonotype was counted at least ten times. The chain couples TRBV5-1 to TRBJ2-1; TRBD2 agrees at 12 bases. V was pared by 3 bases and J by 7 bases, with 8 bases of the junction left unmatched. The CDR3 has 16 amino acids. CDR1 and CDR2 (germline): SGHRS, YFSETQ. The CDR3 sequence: CASSWLTSGRVNEQFF. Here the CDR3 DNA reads TGCGCCAGCAGCTGGCTGACTAGCGGGAGAGTAAATGAGCAGTTCTTC. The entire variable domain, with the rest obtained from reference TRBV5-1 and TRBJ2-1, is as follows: KAGVTQTPRYLIKTRGQQVTLSCSPISGHRSVSWYQQTPGQGLQFLFEYFSETQRNKGNFPGRFSGRQFSNSRSEMNVSTLELGDSALYLCASSWLTSGRVNEQFFGPGTRLTVL.

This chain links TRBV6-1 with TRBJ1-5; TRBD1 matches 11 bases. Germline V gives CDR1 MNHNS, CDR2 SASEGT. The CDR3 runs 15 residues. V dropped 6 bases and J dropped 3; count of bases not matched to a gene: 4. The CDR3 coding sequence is TGTGCCAGCAGGGGGGACAGGGGGAACAATCAGCCCCAGCATTTT. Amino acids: CASRGDRGNNQPQHF.

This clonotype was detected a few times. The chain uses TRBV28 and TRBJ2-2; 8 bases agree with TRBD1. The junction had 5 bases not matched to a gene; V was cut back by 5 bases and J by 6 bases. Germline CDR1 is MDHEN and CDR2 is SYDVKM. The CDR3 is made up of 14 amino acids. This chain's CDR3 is CASSPDRGAGELFF. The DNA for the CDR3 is TGTGCCAGCAGTCCTGACAGGGGTGCCGGGGAGCTGTTTTTT.

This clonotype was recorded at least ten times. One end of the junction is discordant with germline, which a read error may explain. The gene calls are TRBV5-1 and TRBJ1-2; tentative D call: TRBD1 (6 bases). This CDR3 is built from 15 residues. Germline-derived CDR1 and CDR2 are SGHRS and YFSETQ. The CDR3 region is CASTLDGTLGYGYTF. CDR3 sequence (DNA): TGCGCCAGCACCTTGGACGGGACACTTGGATATGGCTACACCTTC. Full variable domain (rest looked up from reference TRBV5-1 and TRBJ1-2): KAGVTQTPRYLIKTRGQQVTLSCSPISGHRSVSWYQQTPGQGLQFLFEYFSETQRNKGNFPGRFSGRQFSNSRSEMNVSTLELGDSALYLCASTLDGTLGYGYTFGSGTRLTVV.

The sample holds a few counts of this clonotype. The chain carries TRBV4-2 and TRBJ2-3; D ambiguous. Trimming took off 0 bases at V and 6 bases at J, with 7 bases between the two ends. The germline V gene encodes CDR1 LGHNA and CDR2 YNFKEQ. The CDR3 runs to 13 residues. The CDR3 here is CASSQDPVDTQYF. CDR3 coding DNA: TGTGCCAGCAGCCAAGATCCGGTGGATACGCAGTATTTT.

The DNA for the CDR3 is TGTGCCAGCAGTTTGGGACAGGGAATGCAGCAGTACGTC. It translates to CASSLGQGMQQYV. The chain is built from TRBV12-3 or TRBV12-4 and TRBJ2-7, with 9 bases lining up with TRBD1. The CDR3 loop spans 13 amino acids. V lost 3 bases and J lost 8; bases outside the gene matches: 5.

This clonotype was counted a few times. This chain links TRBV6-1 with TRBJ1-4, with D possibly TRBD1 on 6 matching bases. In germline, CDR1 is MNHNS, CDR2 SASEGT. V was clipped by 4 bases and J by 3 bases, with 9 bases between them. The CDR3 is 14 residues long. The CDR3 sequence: CASSATGPNEKLFF. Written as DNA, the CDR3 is TGTGCCAGCAGTGCGACAGGTCCTAATGAAAAACTGTTTTTT.

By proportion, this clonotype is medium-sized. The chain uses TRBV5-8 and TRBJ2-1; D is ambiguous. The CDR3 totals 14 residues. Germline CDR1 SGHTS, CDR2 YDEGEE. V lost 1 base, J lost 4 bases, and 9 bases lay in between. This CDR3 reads CASSLPPYYNEQFF. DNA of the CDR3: TGTGCCAGCAGCTTGCCACCCTATTACAATGAGCAGTTCTTC.

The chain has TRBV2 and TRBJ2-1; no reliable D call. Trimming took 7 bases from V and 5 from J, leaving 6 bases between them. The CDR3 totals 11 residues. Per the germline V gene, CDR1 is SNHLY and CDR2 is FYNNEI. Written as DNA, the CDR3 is TGTGCCAGCATAAGGAACAATGAGCAGTTCTTC. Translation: CASIRNNEQFF.

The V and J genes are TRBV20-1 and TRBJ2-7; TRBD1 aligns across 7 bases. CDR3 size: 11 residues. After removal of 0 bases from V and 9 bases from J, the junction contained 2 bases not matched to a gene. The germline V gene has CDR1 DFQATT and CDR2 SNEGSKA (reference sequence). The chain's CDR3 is CSARERTGQYV. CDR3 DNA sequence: TGCAGTGCTAGAGAACGGACAGGGCAGTACGTC.

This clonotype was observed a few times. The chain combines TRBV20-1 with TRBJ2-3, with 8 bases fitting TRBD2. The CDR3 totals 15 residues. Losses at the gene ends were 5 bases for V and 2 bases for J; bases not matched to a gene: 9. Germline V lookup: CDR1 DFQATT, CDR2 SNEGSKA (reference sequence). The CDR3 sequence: CSAFGGASLTDTQYF. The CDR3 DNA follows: TGCAGTGCTTTCGGGGGGGCTAGCCTCACAGATACGCAGTATTTT.

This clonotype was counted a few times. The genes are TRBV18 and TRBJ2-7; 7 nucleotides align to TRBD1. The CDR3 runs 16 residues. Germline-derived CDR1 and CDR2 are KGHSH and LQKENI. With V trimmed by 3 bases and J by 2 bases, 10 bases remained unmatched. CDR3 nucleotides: TGTGCCAGCTCACCCGAAGACAGGGATTTTGCCTACGAGCAGTACTTC. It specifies CASSPEDRDFAYEQYF.

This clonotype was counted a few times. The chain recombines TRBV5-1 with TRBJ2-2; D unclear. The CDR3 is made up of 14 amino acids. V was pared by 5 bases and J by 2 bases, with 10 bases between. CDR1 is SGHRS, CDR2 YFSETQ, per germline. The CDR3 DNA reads TGCGCCAGCAGGCTTACTTACAACACCGGGGAGCTGTTTTTT. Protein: CASRLTYNTGELFF.

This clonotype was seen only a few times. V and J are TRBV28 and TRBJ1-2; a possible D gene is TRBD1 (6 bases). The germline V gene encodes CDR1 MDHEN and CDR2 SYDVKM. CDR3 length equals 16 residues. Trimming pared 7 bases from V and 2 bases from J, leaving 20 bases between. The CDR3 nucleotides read TGTGCCAGCAAGTCCTTACAGGGCTCGGGGAACTATGGCTACACCTTC. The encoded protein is CASKSLQGSGNYGYTF.

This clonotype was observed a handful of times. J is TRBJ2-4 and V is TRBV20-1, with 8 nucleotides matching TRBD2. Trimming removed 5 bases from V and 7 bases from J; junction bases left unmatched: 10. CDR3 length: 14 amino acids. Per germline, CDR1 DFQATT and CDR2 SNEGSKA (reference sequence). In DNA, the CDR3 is TGCAGTGCTCTCCCGAGGCGGGGGGCGAACATTCAGTACTTC. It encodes CSALPRRGANIQYF.

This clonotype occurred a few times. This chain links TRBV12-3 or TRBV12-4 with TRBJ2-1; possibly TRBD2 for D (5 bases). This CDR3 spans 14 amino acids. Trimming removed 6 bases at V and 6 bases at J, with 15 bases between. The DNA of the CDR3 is TGTGCCAGCAGGGCCGGGGAACAAACCAATGAGCAGTTCTTC. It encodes CASRAGEQTNEQFF.

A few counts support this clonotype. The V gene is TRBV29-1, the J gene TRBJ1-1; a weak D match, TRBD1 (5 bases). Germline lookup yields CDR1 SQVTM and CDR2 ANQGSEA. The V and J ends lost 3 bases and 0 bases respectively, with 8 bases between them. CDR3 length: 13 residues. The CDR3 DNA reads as TGCAGCGTTGACCGGGGCATGAACACTGAAGCTTTCTTT. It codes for CSVDRGMNTEAFF.

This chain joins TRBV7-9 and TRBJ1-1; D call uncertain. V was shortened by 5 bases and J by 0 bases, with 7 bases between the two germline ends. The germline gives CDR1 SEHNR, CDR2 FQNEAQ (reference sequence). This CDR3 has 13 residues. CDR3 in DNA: TGTGCCAGCAGCAAGACAATGAACACTGAAGCTTTCTTT. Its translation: CASSKTMNTEAFF.

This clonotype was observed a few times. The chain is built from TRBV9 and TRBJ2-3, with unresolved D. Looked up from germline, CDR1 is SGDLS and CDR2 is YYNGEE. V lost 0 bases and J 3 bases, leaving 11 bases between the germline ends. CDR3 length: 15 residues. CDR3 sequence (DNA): TGTGCCAGCAGCGTAGGCGACCCGAAGACAGATACGCAGTATTTT. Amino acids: CASSVGDPKTDTQYF.

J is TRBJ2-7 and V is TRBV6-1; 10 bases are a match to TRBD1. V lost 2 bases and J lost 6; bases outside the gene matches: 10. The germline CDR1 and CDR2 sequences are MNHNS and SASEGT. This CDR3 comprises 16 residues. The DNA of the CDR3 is TGTGCCAGCAGTGAATATAGCGGGACAGGGGACACCGAGCAGTACTTC. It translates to CASSEYSGTGDTEQYF.